The rows below give T cell receptor beta chains drawn from one sample of a study of identifying expanded T cells in peripheral blood. Assay used: immunoSEQ multiplex PCR; TCRdb lists only in-frame clones, some missing. Altogether approximately 100,000 clones are present, around 88% being singletons, with the ten largest covering about 17%. The source material was blood. The receptors were sampled from a person aged 18 to 70 in good health. Both conserved end residues are part of each CDR3. A D gene is named only where the DNA matches it firmly. Size is omitted from some rows. Given values are once, few, many or a class for expanded clones.

j_call v_call clone_size d_call cdr3_nt cdr3_aa
TRBJ2-1 TRBV7-2 once TRBD2 TGTGCCAGCAGCCCCCGTGGACTAGCGGGGGGACCCCTCTTC CASSPRGLAGGPLF
TRBJ2-1 TRBV2 NA NA TGTGCCAGCAGGCCCGGCCCGAACAATGAGCAGTTCTTC CASRPGPNNEQFF
TRBJ2-5 TRBV19 NA TRBD1 TGTGCCAGTACCCAGGGACAGGGAATAGAGGAGACCCAGTACTTC CASTQGQGIEETQYF
TRBJ1-2 TRBV6-5 NA TRBD1 TGTGCCAGCAGCTCGGGACAGGAAACTAGCGGCTACACCTTC CASSSGQETSGYTF
TRBJ2-7 TRBV6-5 NA NA TGTGCCAGCAGATACAGGGTATTCGACGAGCAGTACTTC CASRYRVFDEQYF
TRBJ2-3 TRBV10-2 NA NA TGCGCCACCGGAATCGTTCTGCGGGGCACAGATACGCAGTATTTT CATGIVLRGTDTQYF
TRBJ2-5 TRBV6-1 NA TRBD2 TGTGCCAGCAGTGCTGGACTAGCGGGGGCACAAGAGACCCAGTACTTC CASSAGLAGAQETQYF
TRBJ1-5 TRBV7-2 NA NA TGTGCCAGCAGCTTGGGGGAAGCCAGCAATCAGCCCCAGCATTTT CASSLGEASNQPQHF
TRBJ2-3 TRBV27 once TRBD1 TGTGCCAGCAGCAAATTACAGGGGCGCACAGATACGCAGTATTTT CASSKLQGRTDTQYF
TRBJ1-2 TRBV5-4 NA NA TGTGCCAGCAGCCGAAACTATGGCTACACCTTC CASSRNYGYTF
TRBJ1-6 TRBV5-4 NA NA TGTGCCAGCAGCCCCCAAAGGATGCGCGGGAATTCACCCCTCCACTTT CASSPQRMRGNSPLHF
TRBJ2-7 TRBV18 NA TRBD1 TGTGCCAGCTCATTGGGACAGGGGATCTACGAGCAGTACTTC CASSLGQGIYEQYF
TRBJ1-4 TRBV2 NA NA TGTGCCACATCCGACGGGCGAGCTAATGAAAAACTGTTTTTT CATSDGRANEKLFF
TRBJ1-3 TRBV5-4 NA TRBD1 TGTGCCAGCAGCATACAGGGGGCGGTTGGAAACACCATATATTTT CASSIQGAVGNTIYF
TRBJ2-5 TRBV15 NA TRBD2 TGTGCCACCAGCATTGGTAGCGGGGGGGGGCGGTTGGAGACCCAGTACTTC CATSIGSGGGRLETQYF
TRBJ2-1 TRBV7-9 NA NA TGTGCCAGCAGCTTAGGATCTAGGATGGGGTTCTTC CASSLGSRMGFF
TRBJ1-6 TRBV6-5 NA NA TGTGCCAGCAGACTCACCGGGAGCGGCGGTCGGGCCCTCCACTTT CASRLTGSGGRALHF
TRBJ1-4 TRBV4-3 NA TRBD1 TGCGCCAGCAGCGAATCTAAAGGGGGCGATGAAAAACTGTTTTTT CASSESKGGDEKLFF